This T cell receptor (beta chain) was retrieved from a study of blood T cell repertoires in COVID-19. Under the authors' procedure: For nucleated cells, counts were estimated from reference gene primer amplification. Sequenced by immunoSEQ multiplex PCR; TCRdb stores in-frame clones only, minus some. Clone size and V and J calls were adopted from that table, with D and trimming inferred from the DNA. The sample has roughly 300,000 clones, around 85% seen once. Sequencing was carried out using peripheral blood. The sequence derives from a woman aged 25 to 39 with COVID-19, enrolled during active disease.

Here the CDR3 DNA reads TGTGCCAGCAGTGTAGGACAGGGGCAGGAGACCCAGTACTTC. Amino acids: CASSVGQGQETQYF. J is TRBJ2-5 and V is TRBV2, with 9 bases fitting TRBD1. Germline V CDR1 and CDR2: SNHLY, FYNNEI. The CDR3 length is 14 residues. The trim removed 4 bases at V and 5 bases at J, leaving 5 bases unmatched.